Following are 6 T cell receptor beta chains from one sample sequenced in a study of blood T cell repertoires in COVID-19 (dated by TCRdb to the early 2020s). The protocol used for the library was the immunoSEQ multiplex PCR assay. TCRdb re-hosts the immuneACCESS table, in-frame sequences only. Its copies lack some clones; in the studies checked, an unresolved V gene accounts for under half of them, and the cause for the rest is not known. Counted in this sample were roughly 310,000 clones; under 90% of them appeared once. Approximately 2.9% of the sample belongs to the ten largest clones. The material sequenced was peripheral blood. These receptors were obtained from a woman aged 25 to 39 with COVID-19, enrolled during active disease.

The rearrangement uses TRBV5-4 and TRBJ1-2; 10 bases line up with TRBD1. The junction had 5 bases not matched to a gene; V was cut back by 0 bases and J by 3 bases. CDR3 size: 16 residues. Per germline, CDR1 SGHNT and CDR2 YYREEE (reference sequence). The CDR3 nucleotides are TGTGCCAGCAGCTTGGGACGGGACAGGGGAGACTATGGCTACACCTTC. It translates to CASSLGRDRGDYGYTF.

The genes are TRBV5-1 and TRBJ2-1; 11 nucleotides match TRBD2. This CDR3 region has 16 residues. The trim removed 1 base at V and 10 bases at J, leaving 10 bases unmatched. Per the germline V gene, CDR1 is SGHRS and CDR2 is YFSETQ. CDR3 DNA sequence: TGCGCCAGCAGCTTGAGAGGACTAGCGGGCGGGGGGGAGCAGTTCTTC. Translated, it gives CASSLRGLAGGGEQFF.

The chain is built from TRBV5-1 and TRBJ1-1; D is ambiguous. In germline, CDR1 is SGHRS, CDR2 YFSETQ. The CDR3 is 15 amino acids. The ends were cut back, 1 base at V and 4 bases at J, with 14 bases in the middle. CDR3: CASSLSATGGTEAFF. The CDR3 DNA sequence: TGCGCCAGCAGCTTGAGTGCCACCGGCGGCACTGAAGCTTTCTTT.

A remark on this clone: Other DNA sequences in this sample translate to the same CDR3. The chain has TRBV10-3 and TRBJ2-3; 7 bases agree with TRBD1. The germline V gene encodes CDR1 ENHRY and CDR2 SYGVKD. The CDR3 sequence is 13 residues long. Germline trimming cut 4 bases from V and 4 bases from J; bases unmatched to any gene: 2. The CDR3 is CAISGQGADTQYF. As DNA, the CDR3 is TGTGCCATCAGTGGGCAGGGGGCAGATACGCAGTATTTT.

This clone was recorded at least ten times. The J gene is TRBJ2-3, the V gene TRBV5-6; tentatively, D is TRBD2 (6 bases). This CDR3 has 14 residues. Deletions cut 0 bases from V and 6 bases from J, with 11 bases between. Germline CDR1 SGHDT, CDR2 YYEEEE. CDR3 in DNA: TGTGCCAGCAGCTTGGGGAGGGCCTCTGATACGCAGTATTTT. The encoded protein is CASSLGRASDTQYF.

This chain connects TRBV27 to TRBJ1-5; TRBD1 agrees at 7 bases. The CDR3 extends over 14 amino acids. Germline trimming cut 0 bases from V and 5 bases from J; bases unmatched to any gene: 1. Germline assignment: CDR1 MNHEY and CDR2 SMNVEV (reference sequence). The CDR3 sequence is CASSLSQGYQPQHF. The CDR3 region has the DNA TGTGCCAGCAGTTTATCACAGGGGTATCAGCCCCAGCATTTT.